A single sample gave rise to the 32 T cell receptor beta chains below, sequenced in a study of radiotherapy plus CTLA-4 blockade in lung cancer. Here immunoSEQ multiplex PCR was the method, and the copy in TCRdb shows in-frame clones only, minus some. The table has about 81,000 clones, around 72% seen once. The sequenced sample was peripheral blood, obtained from a patient treated with radiotherapy plus ipilimumab. These receptors came from a human donor with non-small cell lung cancer that progressed on radiotherapy plus ipilimumab.

The chain joins TRBV29-1 to TRBJ2-3; either TRBD1 or TRBD2 may supply D (5 bases each). V lost 0 bases and J lost 10, with 17 bases in between. The CDR3 sequence is 14 residues long. The V gene's germline CDR1 is SQVTM and CDR2 ANQGSEA. The CDR3 sequence is CSVEEGVGEGSQYF. CDR3 nucleotides: TGCAGCGTTGAAGAAGGGGTTGGTGAGGGGTCGCAGTATTTT.

The rearrangement links TRBV6-6 to TRBJ2-7; 8 bases fit TRBD2. Germline assignment: CDR1 MNHNY and CDR2 SVGAGI (reference sequence). This CDR3 is built from 15 residues. Trimming cost V 8 bases and J 3 bases; bases outside gene matches: 12. CDR3 coding DNA: TGTGCCAGCCGCGGGGGTCTTCGGGAGGGCTACGAGCAGTACTTC. This encodes CASRGGLREGYEQYF.

The chain links TRBV15 to TRBJ2-1; D unresolved. CDR1 and CDR2 (germline): LNHNV, YYDKDF (reference sequence). The CDR3 totals 14 residues. V was shortened by 6 bases and J by 0 bases, with 9 bases between the two germline ends. The CDR3 reads CATSGVSSYNEQFF. CDR3 DNA sequence: TGTGCCACCAGTGGAGTTAGCTCCTACAATGAGCAGTTCTTC.

The chain joins TRBV7-3 to TRBJ2-2; perhaps TRBD2 as D (6 bases). The CDR3 has 16 amino acids. V lost 2 bases and J 2 bases, leaving 12 bases between the germline ends. CDR1 and CDR2 from the germline V gene are SGHTA and FQGTGA. As DNA, the CDR3 is TGTGCCAGCAGCTTAGGCCCGGGGGTTAACACCGGGGAGCTGTTTTTT. This codes for CASSLGPGVNTGELFF.

The V call is TRBV6-5, the J call TRBJ2-7; D unresolved. The germline V gene encodes CDR1 MNHEY and CDR2 SVGAGI. Trimming took off 6 bases at V and 4 bases at J, with 19 bases between the two ends. The CDR3 runs to 15 residues. CDR3 sequence: CASSRDGRPSYEQYF. The CDR3 DNA reads as TGTGCCAGCAGCCGCGACGGAAGACCATCATACGAGCAGTACTTC.

The gene calls are TRBV28 and TRBJ1-5; possible D gene TRBD1, 6 bases. CDR1 and CDR2 from the germline V gene are MDHEN and SYDVKM. Trimming removed 1 base from V and 10 bases from J, with 17 bases in between. The length of the CDR3 is 15 residues. The CDR3 here is CASSLSTGTARPQHF. The CDR3 DNA follows: TGTGCCAGCAGTTTATCCACAGGGACCGCCAGACCCCAGCATTTT.

The chain recombines TRBV5-1 with TRBJ1-1, with 10 bases lining up with TRBD1. V lost 3 bases, J lost 0 bases, and 5 bases stayed unmatched. The CDR3 runs to 16 residues. Germline CDR1 reads SGHRS; CDR2 reads YFSETQ. CDR3 sequence: CASSWGGTGVNTEAFF. For the CDR3, the DNA is TGCGCCAGCAGCTGGGGTGGGACAGGGGTGAACACTGAAGCTTTCTTT.

This rearrangement joins TRBV6-5 to TRBJ1-1; TRBD1 matches at 8 bases. The trim removed 5 bases at V and 8 bases at J, leaving 7 bases unmatched. Germline V lookup: CDR1 MNHEY, CDR2 SVGAGI. This CDR3 has 13 amino acids. The CDR3 nucleotides read TGTGCCAGCAGTGAAAGGACAGGGTGGGAAGCTTTCTTT. It specifies CASSERTGWEAFF.

A note on this clone: Other nucleotide sequences from this sample produce the same CDR3. The chain is built from TRBV28 and TRBJ1-1, with TRBD1 matching over 7 bases. The CDR3 length is 14 residues. Trimming at V came to 2 bases and at J to 4 bases, leaving 4 bases not matched to a gene. Germline CDR1 reads MDHEN; CDR2 reads SYDVKM. CDR3 DNA sequence: TGTGCCAGCAGTTTAGAGGGGGCGGGCACTGAAGCTTTCTTT. Protein: CASSLEGAGTEAFF. Full variable domain (remainder filled in from reference TRBV28 and TRBJ1-1): DVKVTQSSRYLVKRTGEKVFLECVQDMDHENMFWYRQDPGLGLRLIYFSYDVKMKEKGDIPEGYSVSREKKERFSLILESASTNQTSMYLCASSLEGAGTEAFFGQGTRLTVV.

The rearrangement links TRBV27 to TRBJ2-7; D is possibly TRBD2 (6 bases). V dropped 5 bases and J dropped 2 bases, with 16 bases sitting between them. Looked up from germline, CDR1 is MNHEY and CDR2 is SMNVEV (reference sequence). This CDR3 is 15 amino acids long. The CDR3, as DNA: TGTGCCAGCAGTCCGGAGGGGAGCCACCCCTACGAGCAGTACTTC. This translates into CASSPEGSHPYEQYF.

J is TRBJ2-7 and V is TRBV19; TRBD1 matches at 7 bases. Germline assignment: CDR1 LNHDA and CDR2 SQIVND (reference sequence). The CDR3 sequence is 14 residues long. J was trimmed by 2 bases and V by 1 base; bases with no gene match: 2. The CDR3 loop is CASSIGDRAYEQYF. The DNA for the CDR3 is TGTGCCAGTAGTATAGGGGACAGAGCCTACGAGCAGTACTTC.

This clone was seen a handful of times. The chain joins TRBV5-1 to TRBJ2-1, with 7 bases that match TRBD2. After removal of 0 bases from V and 8 bases from J, the junction contained 8 bases not matched to a gene. This CDR3 comprises 15 residues. Germline CDR1 and CDR2: SGHRS and YFSETQ. The CDR3 nucleotides read TGCGCCAGCAGCTTGGCACCGCTAGCGGTCTATGAGCAGTTCTTC. It is translated as CASSLAPLAVYEQFF.

The chain employs TRBV27 and TRBJ1-5; 10 nucleotides match TRBD1. The ends lost 5 bases at V and 2 bases at J; junction bases unmatched: 3. The CDR3 covers 15 residues. Germline lookup yields CDR1 MNHEY and CDR2 SMNVEV (reference sequence). In nucleotides, the CDR3 is TGTGCCAGCAGTCCAGGGACAGGGGGCAATCAGCCCCAGCATTTT. Its protein product is CASSPGTGGNQPQHF.

The J gene is TRBJ2-7, the V gene TRBV4-1; D call uncertain. The length of the CDR3 is 14 residues. The ends were cut back, 4 bases at V and 3 bases at J, with 13 bases in the middle. The germline gives CDR1 MGHRA, CDR2 YSYEKL. The CDR3 region has the DNA TGCGCCAGCAGCCCTAACGAAGGAGTCTACGAGCAGTACTTC. Residues: CASSPNEGVYEQYF.

V usage is TRBV7-6 and J usage is TRBJ2-1; TRBD1 matches 9 bases. Germline V gives CDR1 SGHVS, CDR2 FNYEAQ. The CDR3 consists of 16 residues. After removal of 2 bases from V and 0 bases from J, the junction contained 2 bases not matched to a gene. The CDR3, as DNA: TGTGCCAGCAGCTTAAAGGGACAGGGCTCCTACAATGAGCAGTTCTTC. It yields the protein CASSLKGQGSYNEQFF. The variable domain in full, with the rest retrieved from reference TRBV7-6 and TRBJ2-1, is GAGVSQSPRYKVTKRGQDVALRCDPISGHVSLYWYRQALGQGPEFLTYFNYEAQQDKSGLPNDRFSAERPEGSISTLTIQRTEQRDSAMYRCASSLKGQGSYNEQFFGPGTRLTVL.

The genes are TRBV19 and TRBJ1-3; D is unclear. Trimming pared 0 bases from V and 1 base from J, leaving 13 bases between. Germline V gene data show CDR1 as LNHDA and CDR2 as SQIVND (reference sequence). The CDR3 totals 17 residues. CDR3: CASSIDVRVGSGNTIYF. CDR3 DNA: TGTGCCAGTAGTATAGATGTGCGGGTGGGGTCTGGAAACACCATATATTTT.

CDR3 in DNA: TGTGCCAGCAGCCCTAGTAACTACGAGCAGTACTTC. Translation gives CASSPSNYEQYF. This chain links TRBV2 with TRBJ2-7; D remains ambiguous. The CDR3 is 12 amino acids. The V gene's germline CDR1 is SNHLY and CDR2 FYNNEI. V lost 6 bases and J lost 3, with 9 bases in between.

The rearrangement joins TRBV4-1 to TRBJ2-3; D may be TRBD1 (5 bases). CDR1 and CDR2 (germline): MGHRA, YSYEKL. CDR3 length: 15 amino acids. With 0 bases removed from V and 3 bases from J, the gap between germline ends came to 10 bases. The CDR3 loop is CASSQEAGRTDTQYF. In DNA, the CDR3 is TGCGCCAGCAGCCAAGAAGCAGGGCGTACAGATACGCAGTATTTT.

This chain joins TRBV7-2 and TRBJ1-1; the D gene is possibly TRBD1 (6 bases). CDR3 size: 15 residues. Germline-derived CDR1 and CDR2 are SGHTA and FQGNSA. V lost 5 bases, J lost 0 bases, and 13 bases lay in between. CDR3 protein: CASSRQGLMNTEAFF. In DNA form, the CDR3 reads TGTGCCAGCAGCCGCCAGGGGCTAATGAACACTGAAGCTTTCTTT.

This chain connects TRBV10-3 to TRBJ2-2; TRBD2 matches 8 bases. This CDR3 is built from 14 residues. Germline CDR1 ENHRY, CDR2 SYGVKD. V was clipped by 5 bases and J by 6 bases; unmatched bases: 5. CDR3 amino acids: CAISPSGSAGELFF. The CDR3 nucleotides read TGTGCCATCAGTCCGAGCGGGAGCGCCGGGGAGCTGTTTTTT.

The chain uses TRBV7-9 and TRBJ1-2, with D hard to call. Germline V gene data show CDR1 as SEHNR and CDR2 as FQNEAQ (reference sequence). The CDR3 extends over 13 amino acids. V shed 4 bases and J shed 4 bases, with 10 bases lying between them. CDR3 protein: CASSSDDGYGYTF. Written as DNA, the CDR3 is TGTGCCAGCAGCTCGGATGACGGCTATGGCTACACCTTC.

J is TRBJ1-6 and V is TRBV19, with 10 bases fitting TRBD1. This CDR3 spans 15 amino acids. J lost 8 bases, V lost 4 bases, and 5 bases had no gene match. The germline gives CDR1 LNHDA, CDR2 SQIVND (reference sequence). In DNA, the CDR3 is TGTGCCAGTAGTAGCCCCGGGACAGGGGATTCACCCCTCCACTTT. Its translation: CASSSPGTGDSPLHF.

The chain has TRBV7-2 and TRBJ1-6; perhaps TRBD1 as D (6 bases). Germline V gene lookup returns CDR1 SGHTA and CDR2 FQGNSA. CDR3 length: 14 amino acids. Trimming removed 4 bases at V and 8 bases at J, with 12 bases between. CDR3 residues: CASSYRVVDSPLHF. CDR3 sequence (DNA): TGTGCCAGCAGCTACAGGGTGGTGGATTCACCCCTCCACTTT.

The sample holds one count of this clone. The chain is built from TRBV11-2 and TRBJ2-6, with D hard to call. The germline V gene encodes CDR1 SGHAT and CDR2 FQNNGV. V dropped 11 bases and J dropped 0 bases, with 17 bases sitting between them. The CDR3 loop spans 16 amino acids. The DNA of the CDR3 is TGTGCCGCCTCGGTCCCCCTGCACTCTGGGGCCAACGTCCTGACTTTC. The encoded protein is CAASVPLHSGANVLTF.

The V gene is TRBV5-1, the J gene TRBJ2-5; D remains unclear. Germline CDR1 and CDR2: SGHRS and YFSETQ. V lost 0 bases to trimming and J lost 5 bases, with 17 bases between them. The CDR3 covers 16 residues. CDR3 in DNA: TGCGCCAGCAGCTTGGATGGGCAGTCCCTCCGGGAGACCCAGTACTTC. This translates into CASSLDGQSLRETQYF. Full variable domain (remainder filled in from reference TRBV5-1 and TRBJ2-5): KAGVTQTPRYLIKTRGQQVTLSCSPISGHRSVSWYQQTPGQGLQFLFEYFSETQRNKGNFPGRFSGRQFSNSRSEMNVSTLELGDSALYLCASSLDGQSLRETQYFGPGTRLLVL.

The J gene is TRBJ2-1, the V gene TRBV4-1, with a tentative D call TRBD1 (5 bases). The V and J ends lost 5 bases and 2 bases respectively, with 13 bases between them. Germline V gene lookup returns CDR1 MGHRA and CDR2 YSYEKL. The CDR3 contains 15 residues. The CDR3 reads CASSETVGPYNEQFF. In DNA form, the CDR3 reads TGCGCCAGCAGCGAGACAGTTGGGCCCTACAATGAGCAGTTCTTC.

The chain employs TRBV28 and TRBJ2-7, with TRBD2 matching 9 bases. The CDR3 consists of 16 residues. From germline, CDR1 is MDHEN and CDR2 SYDVKM. Trimming removed 5 bases from V and 1 base from J; junction bases left unmatched: 9. This CDR3 reads CASSPLGGRASYEQYF. CDR3 DNA sequence: TGTGCCAGCAGTCCCCTAGGCGGGAGGGCTTCCTACGAGCAGTACTTC.

This chain joins TRBV9 and TRBJ2-3; 10 positions agree with TRBD2. CDR1 and CDR2 from the germline V gene are SGDLS and YYNGEE. CDR3 size: 15 residues. V lost 3 bases and J lost 1; bases outside the gene matches: 2. CDR3 sequence: CASSEGLARTDTQYF. CDR3 DNA: TGTGCCAGCAGCGAGGGACTAGCGCGCACAGATACGCAGTATTTT. Variable domain in full (rest from reference TRBV9 and TRBJ2-3): DSGVTQTPKHLITATGQRVTLRCSPRSGDLSVYWYQQSLDQGLQFLIQYYNGEERAKGNILERFSAQQFPDLHSELNLSSLELGDSALYFCASSEGLARTDTQYFGPGTRLTVL.

V is TRBV9 and J is TRBJ2-5, with D unclear. The germline CDR1 and CDR2 sequences are SGDLS and YYNGEE. The CDR3 is 14 amino acids. Trimming removed 4 bases at V and 5 bases at J, with 15 bases between. The CDR3 nucleotides read TGTGCCAGCAGCAATTCTGTGAGGCGGGAGACCCAGTACTTC. It codes for CASSNSVRRETQYF.

The chain couples TRBV28 to TRBJ2-3, with D perhaps matching TRBD2 (6 bases). Between the trimmed V and J ends, which lost 8 bases and 6 bases, there was a span of 15 bases. Per the germline V gene, CDR1 is MDHEN and CDR2 is SYDVKM. The CDR3 covers 13 residues. In DNA, the CDR3 is TGTGCCAGCGAACTTGCGGGAACGGATACGCAGTATTTT. As protein: CASELAGTDTQYF.

This chain connects TRBV4-3 to TRBJ2-5, with a possible D match to TRBD1 (5 bases). This CDR3 is built from 16 residues. The V end lost 0 bases, the J end lost 5 bases, and 16 bases lay between the germline ends. Germline V gene data show CDR1 as LGHNA and CDR2 as YSLEER. CDR3 amino acids: CASSQDKRQKMETQYF. CDR3 sequence (DNA): TGCGCCAGCAGCCAAGATAAGCGACAGAAGATGGAGACCCAGTACTTC.

This clone has just a few counts. The V and J genes are TRBV5-1 and TRBJ1-4, with D unresolved. Between the trimmed V and J ends, which lost 2 bases and 3 bases, there was a span of 11 bases. Germline loops: CDR1 SGHRS, CDR2 YFSETQ. This CDR3 comprises 15 residues. The CDR3 bases are TGCGCCAGCAGCTTCCTTGGCAGATCTAATGAAAAACTGTTTTTT. The encoded protein is CASSFLGRSNEKLFF.